This TCR beta chain was identified during a study of T-cell memory formation after mild COVID-19. TCRdb analysed the 5' RACE reads with MiXCR anew, one entry per CDR3 protein. This sample has 300,000 to 350,000 distinct CDR3 sequences; over 10% occur once, and the top ten carry over 20%. In its sample, this clonotype was seen a few times. Sequencing was done on a sample of PBMCs or a T cell subset sorted from them (not recorded which). The receptor's source is a man in his late teens or twenties who had mild COVID-19 (a few samples of this study predate the infection). Cell type and time point are not known.

The CDR3, as DNA: TGTGCCAGCAGATCGGGACAGGGGGCCTTCTACGAGCAGTACTTC. It specifies CASRSGQGAFYEQYF. V is TRBV5-5 and J is TRBJ2-7; 12 bases match TRBD1. The CDR3 sequence is 15 residues long. CDR1 and CDR2 from the germline V gene are SGHKS and YYEKEE (reference sequence). J lost 3 bases, V lost 5 bases, and 6 bases had no gene match.